One sample yielded the 5 T cell receptor beta chains listed below, sequenced in a study of post-analysis software for immune sequencing data. Each TCR beta cDNA library carried unique molecular identifiers. TCRdb re-derived calls from the PCR reads in MiXCR, one entry per CDR3 protein. The data hold under 650,000 distinct CDR3 sequences, with 40% to 50% observed a single time. Study results and limitations: TRBV5-6, TRBV5-1 and TRBV20-1 belonged to a set of roughly 5 TRBV segments that were more frequent in patients than controls.

The antigens these receptors bind are not known. Specimen: blood. Source of these receptors: a girl aged 5-17 years with multiple sclerosis.

The V call is TRBV6-1, the J call TRBJ1-4, with 11 bases matching TRBD1. This CDR3 region has 15 residues. Germline CDR1 is MNHNS and CDR2 is SASEGT. V dropped 1 base and J dropped 8; count of bases not matched to a gene: 3. CDR3 nucleotide sequence: TGTGCCAGCAGTGAAGGGACAGGGGGCCGAGAAAAACTGTTTTTT. This encodes CASSEGTGGREKLFF.

The chain employs TRBV7-2 and TRBJ2-7; no definite D call. Near its end, the DNA agrees better with TRBJ2-5, so the J call may be wrong. From germline, CDR1 is SGHTA and CDR2 FQGNSA. The CDR3 is 15 residues long. The CDR3 bases are TGTGCCAGCAGCTTAGACCCCAGGCAAGAGGAGACCCAGTACTTC. This codes for CASSLDPRQEETQYF.

The chain uses TRBV20-1 and TRBJ2-1, with TRBD1 as a possible D gene (6 bases). Germline CDR1 and CDR2: DFQATT and SNEGSKA (reference sequence). V lost 5 bases and J 7 bases, leaving 15 bases between the germline ends. This CDR3 is 13 amino acids long. The CDR3 DNA follows: TGCAGTGCTGCAACAGGGACCCTTAATGAGCAGTTCTTC. It yields the protein CSAATGTLNEQFF.

This clonotype has a handful of counts. The genes are TRBV20-1 and TRBJ1-2; 9 bases align to TRBD1. CDR1 and CDR2 from the germline V gene are DFQATT and SNEGSKA (reference sequence). This CDR3 spans 13 amino acids. Trimming cost V 5 bases and J 8 bases; bases outside gene matches: 9. This CDR3 is CSAPTGGASGYTF. In DNA form, the CDR3 reads TGCAGTGCTCCTACAGGGGGCGCGAGCGGCTACACCTTC.

This clonotype was observed once. The chain combines TRBV24-1 with TRBJ2-3; TRBD1 aligns across 11 bases. V gave up 4 bases and J gave up 3 bases; unmatched junction bases: 8. Germline CDR1 and CDR2: KGHDR and SFDVKD. This CDR3 comprises 17 residues. Here the CDR3 reads CATSDYGQGARTDTQYF. Written as DNA, the CDR3 is TGTGCCACCAGTGACTACGGACAGGGGGCCAGAACAGATACGCAGTATTTT.